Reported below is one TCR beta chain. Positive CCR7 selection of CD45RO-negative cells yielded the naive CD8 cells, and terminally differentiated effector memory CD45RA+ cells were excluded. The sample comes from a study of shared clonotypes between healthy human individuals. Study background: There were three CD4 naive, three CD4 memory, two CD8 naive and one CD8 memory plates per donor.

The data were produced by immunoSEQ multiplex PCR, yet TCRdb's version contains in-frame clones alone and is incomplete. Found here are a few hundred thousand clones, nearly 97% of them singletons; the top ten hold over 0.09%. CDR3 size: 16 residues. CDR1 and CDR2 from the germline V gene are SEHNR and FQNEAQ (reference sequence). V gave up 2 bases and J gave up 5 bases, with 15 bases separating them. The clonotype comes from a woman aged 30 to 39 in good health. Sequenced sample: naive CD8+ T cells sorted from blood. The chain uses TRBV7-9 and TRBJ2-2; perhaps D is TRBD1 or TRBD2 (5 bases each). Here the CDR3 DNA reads TGTGCCAGCAGCTTACCGAGACTGGGGGTGACCGGGGAGCTGTTTTTT. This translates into CASSLPRLGVTGELFF.